One sample yielded the 8 T cell receptor beta chains listed below, sequenced in a study of CD8+CD57+ T cells in acquired aplastic anemia. TCR beta VDJ combinations and CDR3 sequences were profiled from genomic DNA. In TCRdb, the reads were re-called with MiXCR into one record per CDR3 protein. This sample has a few hundred thousand distinct CDR3 sequences, with about 37% found just once. The specimen was sorted CD4+, CD8+, or CD8+CD57+ T cells (not recorded which) from PBMCs. The source is a human donor in good health, serving as a control.

To note about this clonotype: This likely comes from a read error, as the CDR3 has no conserved phenylalanine or tryptophan at its end. The genes are TRBV30 and TRBJ1-5; D is unclear. The germline CDR1 and CDR2 sequences are GTSNPN and SVGIG (reference sequence). This CDR3 has 13 amino acids. Trimming removed 4 bases from V and 7 bases from J, with 14 bases in between. This CDR3 is CAWTPGVYQPQHL. The CDR3 DNA reads as TGTGCCTGGACCCCCGGGGTTTACCAGCCCCAGCATCTT.

At least ten counts were recorded for this clonotype. The chain carries TRBV2 and TRBJ1-4, with D possibly matching TRBD1 (5 bases). There are 14 residues in the CDR3. Germline values: CDR1 SNHLY, CDR2 FYNNEI. V lost 7 bases, J lost 8 bases, and 17 bases lay in between. This CDR3 reads CASTRQWLGEKLFF. CDR3 bases: TGTGCCAGCACTAGACAGTGGCTTGGAGAAAAACTGTTTTTT.

A word on this clonotype: An end of the junction differs from the germline gene, which may be a read error. V and J are TRBV29-1 and TRBJ2-2; 8 nucleotides match TRBD1. The CDR3 loop spans 12 amino acids. CDR1 SQVTM and CDR2 ANQGSEA come from the germline V gene. The CDR3 loop is CSGQGNTGELSF. The CDR3 region has the DNA TGCAGCGGACAGGGGAACACCGGGGAGCTGTCTTTT.

V is TRBV30 and J is TRBJ2-1; tentative D call: TRBD2 (5 bases). The CDR3 has 14 residues. The V and J ends lost 5 bases and 2 bases respectively, with 13 bases between them. Germline V CDR1 and CDR2: GTSNPN, SVGIG (reference sequence). The CDR3 reads CAWQRRYPYNEQFF. As DNA, the CDR3 is TGTGCCTGGCAGAGGAGGTATCCCTACAATGAGCAGTTCTTC.

CDR3 amino acids: CASRLTGPGREQYF. CDR3 DNA: TGTGCCAGCAGACTAACAGGTCCAGGCCGCGAGCAGTACTTC. This chain joins TRBV6-2 or TRBV6-3 and TRBJ2-7, with D perhaps matching TRBD1 (5 bases). Looked up from germline, CDR1 is MNHEY and CDR2 is SVGEGT. Trimming cost V 6 bases and J 6 bases, with 18 bases left between them. The CDR3 totals 14 residues.

This clonotype was counted many times. The chain uses TRBV10-3 and TRBJ2-2, with a weak D call TRBD2 (6 bases). CDR3 length: 14 amino acids. Trimming removed 6 bases at V and 3 bases at J, with 11 bases between. The germline CDR1 and CDR2 sequences are ENHRY and SYGVKD. CDR3 bases: TGTGCCATCAGGTTCGGGGGAGACACCGGGGAGCTGTTTTTT. It yields the protein CAIRFGGDTGELFF.

V and J are TRBV5-4 and TRBJ2-7, with a possible D match to TRBD2 (6 bases). CDR3 size: 15 residues. Germline V lookup: CDR1 SGHNT, CDR2 YYREEE (reference sequence). Trimming left V 2 bases short and J 3 bases short, with 15 bases between. The CDR3 spells CASSFGGITNYEQYF. CDR3 sequence (DNA): TGTGCCAGCAGCTTTGGAGGGATAACAAACTACGAGCAGTACTTC. Drawing the rest from reference TRBV5-4 and TRBJ2-7, the complete variable domain is ETGVTQSPTHLIKTRGQQVTLRCSSQSGHNTVSWYQQALGQGPQFIFQYYREEENGRGNFPPRFSGLQFPNYSSELNVNALELDDSALYLCASSFGGITNYEQYFGPGTRLTVT.

The J gene is TRBJ1-6, the V gene TRBV29-1, with D possibly matching TRBD1 (6 bases). The V end lost 5 bases, the J end lost 1 base, and 9 bases lay between the germline ends. Germline values: CDR1 SQVTM, CDR2 ANQGSEA. The CDR3 runs to 14 residues. The CDR3 loop reads CSVRGASYNSPLHF. CDR3 DNA: TGCAGCGTTCGGGGGGCATCCTATAATTCACCCCTCCACTTT.